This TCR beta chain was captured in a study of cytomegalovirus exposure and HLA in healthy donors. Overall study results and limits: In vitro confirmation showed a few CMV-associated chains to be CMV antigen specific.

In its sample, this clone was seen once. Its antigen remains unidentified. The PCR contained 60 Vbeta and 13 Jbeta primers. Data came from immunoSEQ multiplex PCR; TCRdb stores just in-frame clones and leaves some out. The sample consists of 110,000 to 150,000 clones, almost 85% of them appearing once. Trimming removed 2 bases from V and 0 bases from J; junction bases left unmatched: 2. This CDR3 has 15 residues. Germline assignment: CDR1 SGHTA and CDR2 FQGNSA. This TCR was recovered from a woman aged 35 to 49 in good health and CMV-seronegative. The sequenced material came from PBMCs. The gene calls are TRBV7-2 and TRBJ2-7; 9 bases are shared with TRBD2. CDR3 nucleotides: TGTGCCAGCAGCTTAACTAGCGGGTACTCCTACGAGCAGTACTTC. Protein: CASSLTSGYSYEQYF.